What follows are 13 T cell receptor beta chains derived from one specimen sequenced in a study of T cell changes during pregnancy in multiple sclerosis. Clones were sequenced by immunoSEQ multiplex PCR, and TCRdb holds only the in-frame ones, with some missing. The sample holds 40,000 to 60,000 clones, nearly 95% seen once. The input for sequencing was peripheral blood, taken after pregnancy. Every receptor here comes from a female donor with multiple sclerosis, enrolled in a pregnancy study.

The chain uses TRBV7-2 and TRBJ1-5; a possible D gene is TRBD1 (5 bases). This CDR3 comprises 14 residues. Germline CDR1 is SGHTA and CDR2 is FQGNSA. The ends were cut back, 4 bases at V and 5 bases at J, with 12 bases in the middle. This CDR3 reads CASSSSRGDQPQHF. The CDR3 DNA sequence: TGTGCCAGCAGCTCAAGTCGGGGGGATCAGCCCCAGCATTTT.

This chain uses TRBV13 with TRBJ1-4, with 7 bases fitting TRBD1. The V and J ends lost 5 bases and 4 bases, in that order; junction bases with no gene match: 4. Germline-derived CDR1 and CDR2 are PRHDT and FYEKMQ (reference sequence). There are 14 residues in the CDR3. The CDR3 protein is CASSIRDSNEKLFF. The CDR3 DNA reads as TGTGCCAGCAGCATCCGGGACAGTAATGAAAAACTGTTTTTT.

Concerning this clone: The junction shows a germline mismatch at one end, possibly a read error. The V gene is TRBV6-5, the J gene TRBJ2-7; D not certain. CDR1 and CDR2 (germline): MNHEY, SVGAGI. CDR3 length: 12 residues. CDR3 coding DNA: TGTGCCAGCAGTTACGGCTCCCACGAGCAGTACTTC. Translating gives CASSYGSHEQYF.

In its sample, this clone was seen once. The chain carries TRBV6-6 and TRBJ2-4; D possibly corresponds to TRBD1 (5 bases). CDR1 is MNHNY and CDR2 is SVGAGI in the germline V gene (reference sequence). The CDR3 loop spans 12 amino acids. V lost 7 bases, J lost 9 bases, and 13 bases lay in between. In nucleotides, the CDR3 is TGTGCCAGCACCGCTAGGGGTGGCATTCAGTACTTC. Translation: CASTARGGIQYF.

The chain uses TRBV18 and TRBJ2-5; 10 nucleotides line up with TRBD1. CDR3 length: 15 residues. CDR1 KGHSH and CDR2 LQKENI come from the germline V gene. V gave up 3 bases and J gave up 2 bases; unmatched junction bases: 3. The CDR3 DNA follows: TGTGCCAGCTCACCCGGGGGACAGGGGCAAGAGACCCAGTACTTC. Protein product: CASSPGGQGQETQYF.

This chain connects TRBV6-5 to TRBJ2-1; 9 nucleotides align to TRBD2. The germline V gene encodes CDR1 MNHEY and CDR2 SVGAGI. The CDR3 runs 12 residues. V lost 5 bases to trimming and J lost 10 bases; unmatched junction nucleotides: 3. The DNA of the CDR3 is TGTGCCAGCAGTAGGAGCGGGGGGGAGCAGTTCTTC. Translating it yields CASSRSGGEQFF.

The V and J genes are TRBV21-1 and TRBJ2-7; the DNA was not used to check the table's D call, TRBD1. TRBV21-1 is an annotated pseudogene. This CDR3 comprises 17 residues. CDR3 in amino acids: CASSKVRTGPSSYEQYF. As DNA, the CDR3 is TGTGCCAGCAGCAAAGTGAGGACAGGTCCTAGCTCCTACGAGCAGTACTTC.

J is TRBJ2-5 and V is TRBV5-8; D unresolved. CDR1 is SGHTS, CDR2 YDEGEE, per germline. V lost 1 base and J lost 4, with 14 bases in between. The CDR3 sequence is 15 residues long. DNA for the CDR3: TGTGCCAGCAGCTTGCTGGTATTGGCTGCAGAGACCCAGTACTTC. It specifies CASSLLVLAAETQYF.

The chain has TRBV7-2 and TRBJ2-5; D is ambiguous. Germline V lookup: CDR1 SGHTA, CDR2 FQGNSA. The CDR3 has 14 amino acids. Trimming took off 6 bases at V and 1 base at J, with 12 bases between the two ends. CDR3: CASSPTRGQETQYF. The CDR3 nucleotides read TGTGCCAGCAGTCCTACTCGAGGCCAAGAGACCCAGTACTTC.

This chain joins TRBV6-5 and TRBJ2-7, with D possibly TRBD2 on 6 matching bases. Trimming stripped 7 bases from V and 3 bases from J, with 13 bases between. The germline CDR1 and CDR2 sequences are MNHEY and SVGAGI. The CDR3 totals 13 residues. The CDR3 DNA follows: TGTGCCAGCAAGCGACCGCGGGGCTACGAGCAGTACTTC. Translation gives CASKRPRGYEQYF.

V gene TRBV9 combines with J gene TRBJ2-2; D possibly corresponds to TRBD2 (5 bases). The CDR3 is 15 residues long. The V gene lost 0 bases and the J gene lost 4 bases, with 10 bases spanning the gap. The germline V gene has CDR1 SGDLS and CDR2 YYNGEE. The CDR3 DNA reads TGTGCCAGCAGCGTAGCGGGGTCGGGCACCGGGGAGCTGTTTTTT. Residues: CASSVAGSGTGELFF.

This chain links TRBV7-2 with TRBJ1-2; a possible D gene is TRBD1 (5 bases). CDR1 and CDR2 (germline): SGHTA, FQGNSA. Trimming stripped 5 bases from V and 7 bases from J, with 20 bases between. The CDR3 has 15 amino acids. CDR3 protein: CASSPLDGGRSGYTF. CDR3 DNA: TGTGCCAGCAGCCCCCTAGACGGGGGGAGGTCTGGCTACACCTTC.

The gene calls are TRBV19 and TRBJ1-2; 10 bases align to TRBD1. The length of the CDR3 is 13 residues. V was clipped by 7 bases and J by 7 bases; unmatched bases: 6. CDR1 and CDR2 (germline): LNHDA, SQIVND (reference sequence). Written as DNA, the CDR3 is TGTGCCAGTACCGACAGGGGGCGAGGTGGCTACACCTTC. Translation gives CASTDRGRGGYTF.